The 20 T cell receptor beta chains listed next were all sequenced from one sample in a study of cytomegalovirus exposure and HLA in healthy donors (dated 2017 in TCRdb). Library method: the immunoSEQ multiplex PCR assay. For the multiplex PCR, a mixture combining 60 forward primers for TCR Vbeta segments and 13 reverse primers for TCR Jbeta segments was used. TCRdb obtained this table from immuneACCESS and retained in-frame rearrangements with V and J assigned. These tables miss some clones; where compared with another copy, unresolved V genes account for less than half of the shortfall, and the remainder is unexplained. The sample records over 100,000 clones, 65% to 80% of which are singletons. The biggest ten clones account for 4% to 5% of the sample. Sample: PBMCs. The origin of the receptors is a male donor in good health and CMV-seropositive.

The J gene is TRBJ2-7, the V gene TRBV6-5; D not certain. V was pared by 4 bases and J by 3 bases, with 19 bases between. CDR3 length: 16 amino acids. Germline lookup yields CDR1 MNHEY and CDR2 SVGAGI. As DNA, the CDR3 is TGTGCCAGCAGTTCCCCTGTTGGAGCAGTAGTCTACGAGCAGTACTTC. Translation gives CASSSPVGAVVYEQYF.

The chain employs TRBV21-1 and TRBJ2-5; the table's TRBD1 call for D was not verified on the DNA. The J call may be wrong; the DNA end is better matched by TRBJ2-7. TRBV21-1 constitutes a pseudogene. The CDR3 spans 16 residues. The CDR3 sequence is CASKALRDRESYEQYF. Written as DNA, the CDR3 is TGTGCCAGCAAGGCCCTCCGGGACAGGGAGTCTTACGAGCAGTACTTC.

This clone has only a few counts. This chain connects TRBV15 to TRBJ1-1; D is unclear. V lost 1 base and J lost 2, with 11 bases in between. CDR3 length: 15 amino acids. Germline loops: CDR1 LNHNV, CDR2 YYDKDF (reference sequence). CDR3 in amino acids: CATSRVEEGNTEAFF. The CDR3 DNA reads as TGTGCCACCAGCAGAGTTGAGGAAGGTAACACTGAAGCTTTCTTT.

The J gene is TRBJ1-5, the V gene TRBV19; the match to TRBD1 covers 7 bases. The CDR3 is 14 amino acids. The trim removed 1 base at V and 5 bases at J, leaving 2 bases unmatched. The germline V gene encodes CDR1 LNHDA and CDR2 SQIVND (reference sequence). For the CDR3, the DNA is TGTGCCAGTAGTATAGGAGGGGGCCATCAGCCCCAGCATTTT. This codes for CASSIGGGHQPQHF. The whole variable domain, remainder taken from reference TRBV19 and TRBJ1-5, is DGGITQSPKYLFRKEGQNVTLSCEQNLNHDAMYWYRQDPGQGLRLIYYSQIVNDFQKGDIAEGYSVSREKKESFPLTVTSAQKNPTAFYLCASSIGGGHQPQHFGDGTRLSIL.

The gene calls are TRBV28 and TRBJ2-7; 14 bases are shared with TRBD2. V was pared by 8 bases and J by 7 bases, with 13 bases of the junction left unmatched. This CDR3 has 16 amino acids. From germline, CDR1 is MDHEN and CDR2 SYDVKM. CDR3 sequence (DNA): TGTGCCAGCCACCCAGGGGGACTAGCGGGAGTGGGGGAGCAGTACTTC. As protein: CASHPGGLAGVGEQYF.

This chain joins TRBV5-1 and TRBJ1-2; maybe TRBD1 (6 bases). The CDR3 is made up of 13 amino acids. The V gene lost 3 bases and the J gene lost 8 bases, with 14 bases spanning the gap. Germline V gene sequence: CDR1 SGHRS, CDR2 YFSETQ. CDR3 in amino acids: CASSSQGNDGYTF. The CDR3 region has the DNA TGCGCCAGCAGCTCACAGGGTAATGACGGCTACACCTTC.

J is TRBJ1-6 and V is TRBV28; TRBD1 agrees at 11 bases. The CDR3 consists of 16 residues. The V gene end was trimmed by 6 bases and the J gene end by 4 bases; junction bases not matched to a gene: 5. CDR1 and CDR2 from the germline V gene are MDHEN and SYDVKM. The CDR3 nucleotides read TGTGCCAGCAGCCGGACAGGGGGCCCGTATAATTCACCCCTCCACTTT. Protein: CASSRTGGPYNSPLHF.

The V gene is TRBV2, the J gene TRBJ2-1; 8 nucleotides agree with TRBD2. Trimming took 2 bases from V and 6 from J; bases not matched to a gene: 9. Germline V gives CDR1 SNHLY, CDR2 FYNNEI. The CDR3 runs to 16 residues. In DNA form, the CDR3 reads TGTGCCAGCAGTGAAAGTCTGGGACTAGGGGGCAATGAGCAGTTCTTC. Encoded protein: CASSESLGLGGNEQFF.

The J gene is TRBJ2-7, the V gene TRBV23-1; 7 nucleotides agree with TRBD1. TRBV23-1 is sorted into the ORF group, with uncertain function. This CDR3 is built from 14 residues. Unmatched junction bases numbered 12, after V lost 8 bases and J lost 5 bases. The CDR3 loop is CASPNHHRGDEQYF. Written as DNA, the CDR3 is TGCGCCAGCCCCAACCACCACAGGGGAGACGAGCAGTACTTC.

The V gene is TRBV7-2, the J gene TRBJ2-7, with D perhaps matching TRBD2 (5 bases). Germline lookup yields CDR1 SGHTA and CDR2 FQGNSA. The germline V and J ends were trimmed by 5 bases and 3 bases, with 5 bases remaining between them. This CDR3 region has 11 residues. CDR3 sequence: CASSDYYEQYF. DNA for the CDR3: TGTGCCAGCAGCGACTACTACGAGCAGTACTTC.

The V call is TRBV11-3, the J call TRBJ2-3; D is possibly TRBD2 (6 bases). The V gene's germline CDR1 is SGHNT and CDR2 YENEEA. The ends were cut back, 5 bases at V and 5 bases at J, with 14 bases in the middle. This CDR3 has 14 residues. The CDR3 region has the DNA TGTGCCAGCAGCCAATTTAGCGGCTTAGATACGCAGTATTTT. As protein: CASSQFSGLDTQYF.

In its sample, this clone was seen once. The CDR3 here is CASSLDPNRLRNTEAFF. CDR3 DNA sequence: TGCGCCAGCAGCTTGGATCCCAACAGGTTAAGGAACACTGAAGCTTTCTTT. The chain combines TRBV5-1 with TRBJ1-1, with D maybe TRBD1 (5 bases). V lost 0 bases to trimming and J lost 1 base, with 16 bases between them. The CDR3 is 17 residues long. Per the germline V gene, CDR1 is SGHRS and CDR2 is YFSETQ.

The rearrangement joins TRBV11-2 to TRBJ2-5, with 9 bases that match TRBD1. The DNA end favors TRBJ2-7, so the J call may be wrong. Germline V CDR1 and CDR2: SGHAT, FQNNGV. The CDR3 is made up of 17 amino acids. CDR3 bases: TGTGCCAGCAGCTCCAGGGCGACAGGGGGAAACGTCTACGAGCAGTACTTC. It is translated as CASSSRATGGNVYEQYF.

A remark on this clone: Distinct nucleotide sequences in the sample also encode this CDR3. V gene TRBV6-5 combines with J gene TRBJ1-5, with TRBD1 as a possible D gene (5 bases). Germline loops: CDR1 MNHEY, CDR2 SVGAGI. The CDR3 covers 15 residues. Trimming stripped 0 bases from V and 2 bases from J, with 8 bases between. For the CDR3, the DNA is TGTGCCAGCAGTTACTCGGGAGGGGGCAATCAGCCCCAGCATTTT. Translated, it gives CASSYSGGGNQPQHF.

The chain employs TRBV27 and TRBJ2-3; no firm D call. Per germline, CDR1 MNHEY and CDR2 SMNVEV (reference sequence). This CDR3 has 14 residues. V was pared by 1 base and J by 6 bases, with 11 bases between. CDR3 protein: CASSLYYDRDTQYF. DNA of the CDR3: TGTGCCAGCAGTTTATACTATGACCGGGATACGCAGTATTTT.

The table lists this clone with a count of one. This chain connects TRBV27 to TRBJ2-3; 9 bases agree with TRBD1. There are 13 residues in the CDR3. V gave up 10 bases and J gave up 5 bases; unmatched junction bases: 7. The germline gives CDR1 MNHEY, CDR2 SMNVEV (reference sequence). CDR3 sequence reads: CATKQGAIDTQYF. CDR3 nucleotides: TGTGCCACCAAACAGGGGGCAATAGATACGCAGTATTTT.

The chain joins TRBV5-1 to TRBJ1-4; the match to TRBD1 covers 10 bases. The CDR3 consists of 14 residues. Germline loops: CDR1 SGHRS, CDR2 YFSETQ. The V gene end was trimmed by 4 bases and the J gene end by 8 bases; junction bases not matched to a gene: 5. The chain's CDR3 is CASSDGQGDEKLFF. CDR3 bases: TGCGCCAGCAGCGACGGACAGGGGGACGAAAAACTGTTTTTT. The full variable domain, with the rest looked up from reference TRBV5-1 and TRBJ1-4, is KAGVTQTPRYLIKTRGQQVTLSCSPISGHRSVSWYQQTPGQGLQFLFEYFSETQRNKGNFPGRFSGRQFSNSRSEMNVSTLELGDSALYLCASSDGQGDEKLFFGSGTQLSVL.

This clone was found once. CDR3 sequence reads: CASRVSGRGGTQYF. The CDR3 bases are TGTGCCAGCAGAGTTAGCGGGAGGGGTGGGACCCAGTACTTC. This rearrangement joins TRBV5-4 to TRBJ2-5; 11 nucleotides match TRBD2. CDR1 is SGHNT and CDR2 is YYREEE in the germline V gene (reference sequence). With 5 bases clipped from V and 7 bases from J, the junction kept 7 bases outside the gene matches. CDR3 length: 14 residues.

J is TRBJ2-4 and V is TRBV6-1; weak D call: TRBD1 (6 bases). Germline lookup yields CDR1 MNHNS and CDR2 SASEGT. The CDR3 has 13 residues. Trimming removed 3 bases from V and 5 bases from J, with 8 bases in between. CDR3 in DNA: TGTGCCAGCAGTGATTCAGGGGAAAACATTCAGTACTTC. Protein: CASSDSGENIQYF.

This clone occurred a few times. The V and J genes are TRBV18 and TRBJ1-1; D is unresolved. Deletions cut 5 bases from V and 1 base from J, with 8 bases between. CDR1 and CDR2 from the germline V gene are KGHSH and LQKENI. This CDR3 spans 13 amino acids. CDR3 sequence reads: CASSDQANTEAFF. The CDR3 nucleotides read TGTGCCAGCTCAGATCAGGCGAACACTGAAGCTTTCTTT.